This entry lists 20 T cell receptor beta chains sequenced from one sample in a study of cytomegalovirus exposure and HLA in healthy donors. The PCR contained 60 Vbeta and 13 Jbeta primers. The assay was immunoSEQ multiplex PCR, and TCRdb's table has in-frame clones only and misses some. The data show some 130,000 clones, roughly 80% seen once. The sample comprised PBMCs. Source of these receptors: a man aged 40-55 years in good health and CMV-seronegative.

The chain joins TRBV6-1 to TRBJ2-1, with 12 bases fitting TRBD1. CDR1 MNHNS and CDR2 SASEGT come from the germline V gene. The CDR3 has 15 amino acids. V was clipped by 10 bases and J by 4 bases; unmatched bases: 8. CDR3 residues: CATIPGQGAYNEQFF. The CDR3 DNA follows: TGTGCCACGATACCGGGACAGGGGGCTTACAATGAGCAGTTCTTC.

This clone appeared a few times. The chain combines TRBV7-2 with TRBJ2-1; the D gene is possibly TRBD1 (5 bases). Germline V gene sequence: CDR1 SGHTA, CDR2 FQGNSA. V lost 1 base, J lost 4 bases, and 14 bases lay in between. CDR3 length: 16 amino acids. The CDR3 loop is CASSLGQSGLYNEQFF. The CDR3 DNA reads TGTGCCAGCAGCTTAGGACAGTCCGGGCTGTACAATGAGCAGTTCTTC.

The CDR3 loop is CASSLFRGQGGYTF. The CDR3 DNA reads TGTGCCAGCAGTTTATTCAGGGGGCAAGGGGGCTACACCTTC. The rearrangement uses TRBV28 and TRBJ1-2; 8 bases are a match to TRBD1. Trimming removed 1 base from V and 8 bases from J; junction bases left unmatched: 6. Looked up from germline, CDR1 is MDHEN and CDR2 is SYDVKM. The CDR3 has 14 amino acids.

The rearrangement uses TRBV7-9 and TRBJ2-5; the D gene is possibly TRBD1 (5 bases). The V and J ends lost 6 bases and 1 base respectively, with 15 bases between them. There are 15 residues in the CDR3. Per the germline V gene, CDR1 is SEHNR and CDR2 is FQNEAQ (reference sequence). The DNA of the CDR3 is TGTGCCAGCAGGGGAAAGGGGCGGCCCCAAGAGACCCAGTACTTC. Its translation: CASRGKGRPQETQYF.

The chain joins TRBV7-9 to TRBJ2-2; 7 nucleotides line up with TRBD2. Germline V gives CDR1 SEHNR, CDR2 FQNEAQ (reference sequence). The junction had 3 bases not matched to a gene; V was cut back by 2 bases and J by 3 bases. The CDR3 length is 15 residues. CDR3 sequence reads: CASSLTGGHTGELFF. CDR3 coding DNA: TGTGCCAGCAGCTTAACGGGAGGTCACACCGGGGAGCTGTTTTTT.

The chain uses TRBV5-1 and TRBJ1-4; D ambiguous. The CDR3 totals 13 residues. Per germline, CDR1 SGHRS and CDR2 YFSETQ. Between the trimmed V and J ends, which lost 0 bases and 7 bases, there was a span of 7 bases. For the CDR3, the DNA is TGCGCCAGCAGCTTGGGAGGGTCTGAAAAACTGTTTTTT. Translation: CASSLGGSEKLFF.

The chain recombines TRBV29-1 with TRBJ2-5; 7 bases align to TRBD2. The J segment lost 2 bases and the V segment lost 3 bases, leaving 3 bases of the junction unmatched. The CDR3 extends over 13 amino acids. CDR1 and CDR2 (germline): SQVTM, ANQGSEA. In DNA, the CDR3 is TGCAGCGTTGATGGGGAGGGGCAAGAGACCCAGTACTTC. Its translation: CSVDGEGQETQYF.

The chain combines TRBV7-2 with TRBJ2-5; TRBD1 might be the D (6 bases). V was shortened by 2 bases and J by 5 bases, with 18 bases between the two germline ends. There are 16 residues in the CDR3. The V gene's germline CDR1 is SGHTA and CDR2 FQGNSA. In nucleotides, the CDR3 is TGTGCCAGCAGCTTATTTTTAACAGGGAAATCTGAGACCCAGTACTTC. It specifies CASSLFLTGKSETQYF.

This clone was observed once. The chain uses TRBV6-5 and TRBJ1-2; no firm D call. The germline V and J ends were trimmed by 0 bases and 8 bases, with 19 bases remaining between them. This CDR3 is 16 amino acids long. The V gene's germline CDR1 is MNHEY and CDR2 SVGAGI. The CDR3 region has the DNA TGTGCCAGCAGTTACTCGGCGTCAGGAACCGTTATGGGCTACACCTTC. Its translation is CASSYSASGTVMGYTF.

The gene calls are TRBV18 and TRBJ1-1; 7 bases align to TRBD1. Trimming removed 3 bases from V and 5 bases from J; junction bases left unmatched: 6. The CDR3 sequence is 14 residues long. CDR1 and CDR2 from the germline V gene are KGHSH and LQKENI. CDR3 coding DNA: TGTGCCAGCTCACCGATGACAGGGCAAACTGAAGCTTTCTTT. Translating gives CASSPMTGQTEAFF. Looking up the rest from reference TRBV18 and TRBJ1-1 gives the full variable domain: NAGVMQNPRHLVRRRGQEARLRCSPMKGHSHVYWYRQLPEEGLKFMVYLQKENIIDESGMPKERFSAEFPKEGPSILRIQQVVRGDSAAYFCASSPMTGQTEAFFGQGTRLTVV.

The CDR3 nucleotides are TGTGCCAGCAGCTTAAACACAGGGAACACCGGGGAGCTGTTTTTT. It codes for CASSLNTGNTGELFF. The V call is TRBV7-3, the J call TRBJ2-2; tentatively, D is TRBD1 (5 bases). Germline CDR1 is SGHTA and CDR2 is FQGTGA. Trimming left V 1 base short and J 1 base short, with 7 bases between. The length of the CDR3 is 15 residues.

J is TRBJ1-1 and V is TRBV9, with D perhaps matching TRBD1 (5 bases). The CDR3 is made up of 17 amino acids. The ends were cut back, 5 bases at V and 1 base at J, with 21 bases in the middle. The germline V gene has CDR1 SGDLS and CDR2 YYNGEE. The CDR3 here is CASRDPRDGGENTEAFF. In DNA form, the CDR3 reads TGTGCCAGCAGAGACCCAAGGGACGGCGGGGAGAACACTGAAGCTTTCTTT.

V is TRBV29-1 and J is TRBJ1-2, with TRBD1 identical over 8 bases. CDR1 is SQVTM and CDR2 is ANQGSEA in the germline V gene. The J segment lost 8 bases and the V segment lost 6 bases, leaving 11 bases of the junction unmatched. CDR3 length equals 13 residues. Here the CDR3 DNA reads TGCAGCGTATGGCTGAACAGGGGGGAAGGCTACACCTTC. This sequence encodes CSVWLNRGEGYTF. The full variable domain, rest sourced from reference TRBV29-1 and TRBJ1-2, is SAVISQKPSRDICQRGTSLTIQCQVDSQVTMMFWYRQQPGQSLTLIATANQGSEATYESGFVIDKFPISRPNLTFSTLTVSNMSPEDSSIYLCSVWLNRGEGYTFGSGTRLTVV.

This clone was counted between two and nine times. V usage is TRBV7-9 and J usage is TRBJ1-4, with D maybe TRBD1 (5 bases). The ends were cut back, 3 bases at V and 7 bases at J, with 6 bases in the middle. From germline, CDR1 is SEHNR and CDR2 FQNEAQ (reference sequence). CDR3 size: 12 residues. CDR3 nucleotides: TGTGCCAGCAGCTTCGGGGGTGAAAAACTGTTTTTT. Amino acids: CASSFGGEKLFF.

The rearrangement uses TRBV19 and TRBJ1-6, with D unresolved. Germline CDR1 is LNHDA and CDR2 is SQIVND (reference sequence). The CDR3 runs 14 residues. The V end was cut by 5 bases, the J end by 4 bases, with 9 bases between. The CDR3 region is CASSPGEYNSPLHF. The CDR3 DNA follows: TGTGCCAGTAGTCCAGGCGAATATAATTCACCCCTCCACTTT.

This clone was detected once. The V and J genes are TRBV5-1 and TRBJ2-5, with 7 nucleotides matching TRBD1. The germline V gene has CDR1 SGHRS and CDR2 YFSETQ. J gave up 5 bases and V 0 bases, and 7 bases lay outside the gene matches. This CDR3 has 15 amino acids. In nucleotides, the CDR3 is TGCGCCAGCAGCTTGGAAGGGGGCGGGCCCGAGACCCAGTACTTC. Amino acid sequence: CASSLEGGGPETQYF.

This clone has just a few counts. The rearrangement links TRBV5-6 to TRBJ2-2; D call uncertain. CDR1 is SGHDT and CDR2 is YYEEEE in the germline V gene. The CDR3 contains 14 residues. The V end lost 3 bases, the J end lost 6 bases, and 12 bases lay between the germline ends. CDR3 in amino acids: CASSSSRLPGELFF. The CDR3 DNA reads TGTGCCAGCAGCTCCTCAAGACTGCCCGGGGAGCTGTTTTTT.

This clone came up many times. The chain couples TRBV6-5 to TRBJ2-5; weak D call: TRBD1 (5 bases). Trimming removed 6 bases from V and 3 bases from J, with 8 bases in between. Per germline, CDR1 MNHEY and CDR2 SVGAGI. The CDR3 sequence is 12 residues long. The CDR3 region is CASRTAEETQYF. The CDR3 DNA sequence: TGTGCCAGCAGGACAGCAGAAGAGACCCAGTACTTC.

This clone was recorded a few times. The CDR3 DNA reads TGTGCCAGCAGGACTACGGGACAGAACTCCTACGAGCAGTACTTC. Translating gives CASRTTGQNSYEQYF. The chain couples TRBV6-6 to TRBJ2-7; TRBD1 matches at 7 bases. V shed 6 bases, J shed 0 bases, and the junction held 8 bases outside the gene matches. This CDR3 contains 15 residues. From germline, CDR1 is MNHNY and CDR2 SVGAGI (reference sequence).

The genes are TRBV7-3 and TRBJ2-3, with TRBD2 identical over 10 bases. V dropped 5 bases and J dropped 7; count of bases not matched to a gene: 12. The germline V gene encodes CDR1 SGHTA and CDR2 FQGTGA. The CDR3 extends over 16 amino acids. The CDR3 region is CASSPLSGGGRYTQYF. Written as DNA, the CDR3 is TGTGCCAGCAGCCCCTTAAGCGGGGGGGGGAGGTATACGCAGTATTTT. The complete variable domain, with remaining parts taken from reference TRBV7-3 and TRBJ2-3, reads GAGVSQTPSNKVTEKGKYVELRCDPISGHTALYWYRQSLGQGPEFLIYFQGTGAADDSGLPNDRFFAVRPEGSVSTLKIQRTERGDSAVYLCASSPLSGGGRYTQYFGPGTRLTVL.